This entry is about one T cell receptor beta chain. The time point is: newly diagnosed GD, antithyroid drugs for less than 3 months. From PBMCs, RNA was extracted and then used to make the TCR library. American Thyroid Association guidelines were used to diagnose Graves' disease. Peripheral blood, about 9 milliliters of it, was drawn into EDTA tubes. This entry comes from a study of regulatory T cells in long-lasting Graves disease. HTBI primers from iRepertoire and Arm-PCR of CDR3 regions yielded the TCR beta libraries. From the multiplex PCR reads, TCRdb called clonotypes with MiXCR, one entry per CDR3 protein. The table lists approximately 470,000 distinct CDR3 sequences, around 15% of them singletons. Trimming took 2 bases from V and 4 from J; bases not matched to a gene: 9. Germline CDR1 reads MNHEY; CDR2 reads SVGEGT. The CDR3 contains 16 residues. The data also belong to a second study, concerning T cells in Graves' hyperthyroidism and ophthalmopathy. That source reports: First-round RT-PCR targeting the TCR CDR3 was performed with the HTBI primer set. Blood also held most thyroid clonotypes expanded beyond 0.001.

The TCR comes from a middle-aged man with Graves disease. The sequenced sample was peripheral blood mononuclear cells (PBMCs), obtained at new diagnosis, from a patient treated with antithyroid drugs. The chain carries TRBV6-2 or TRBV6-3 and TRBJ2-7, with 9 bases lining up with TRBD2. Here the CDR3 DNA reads TGTGCCAGCAGTTACCTAGGCGGGAGGGCCGAGTACGAGCAGTACTTC. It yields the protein CASSYLGGRAEYEQYF.